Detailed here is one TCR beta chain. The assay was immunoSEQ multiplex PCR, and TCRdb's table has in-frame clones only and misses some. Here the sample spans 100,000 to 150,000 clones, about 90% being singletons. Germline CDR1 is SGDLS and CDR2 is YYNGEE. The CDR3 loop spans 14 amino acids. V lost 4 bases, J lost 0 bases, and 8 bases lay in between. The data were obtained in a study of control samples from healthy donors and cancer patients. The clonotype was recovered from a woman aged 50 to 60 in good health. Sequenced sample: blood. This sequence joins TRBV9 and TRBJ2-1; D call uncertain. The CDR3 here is CASSPRSSYNEQFF. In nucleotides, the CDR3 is TGTGCCAGCAGCCCCCGATCCTCCTACAATGAGCAGTTCTTC. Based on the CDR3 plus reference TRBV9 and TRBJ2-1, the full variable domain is DSGVTQTPKHLITATGQRVTLRCSPRSGDLSVYWYQQSLDQGLQFLIQYYNGEERAKGNILERFSAQQFPDLHSELNLSSLELGDSALYFCASSPRSSYNEQFFGPGTRLTVL.